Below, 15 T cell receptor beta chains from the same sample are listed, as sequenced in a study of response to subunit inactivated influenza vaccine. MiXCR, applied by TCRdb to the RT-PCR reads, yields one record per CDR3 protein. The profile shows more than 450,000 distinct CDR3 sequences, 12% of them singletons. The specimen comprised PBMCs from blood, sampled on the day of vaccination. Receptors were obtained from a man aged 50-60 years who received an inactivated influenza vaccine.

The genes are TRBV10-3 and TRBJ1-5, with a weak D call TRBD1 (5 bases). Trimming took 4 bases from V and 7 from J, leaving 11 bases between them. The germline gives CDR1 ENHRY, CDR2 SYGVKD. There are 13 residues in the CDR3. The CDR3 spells CAISGPKGQPQHF. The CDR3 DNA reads TGTGCCATCAGTGGACCCAAGGGGCAGCCCCAGCATTTT.

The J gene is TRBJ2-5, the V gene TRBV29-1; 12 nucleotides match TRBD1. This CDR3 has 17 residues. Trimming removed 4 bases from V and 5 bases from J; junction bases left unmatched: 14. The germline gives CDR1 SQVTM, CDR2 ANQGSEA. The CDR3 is CSVVPNRGTGGRETQYF. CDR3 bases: TGCAGCGTTGTTCCTAATCGAGGGACAGGGGGCAGGGAGACCCAGTACTTC.

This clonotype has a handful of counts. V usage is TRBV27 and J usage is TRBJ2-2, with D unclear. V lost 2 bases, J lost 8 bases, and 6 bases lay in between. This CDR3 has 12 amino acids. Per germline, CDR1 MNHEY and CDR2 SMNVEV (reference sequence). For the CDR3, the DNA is TGTGCCAGCAGTTTAAATAGTGGGGAGCTGTTTTTT. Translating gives CASSLNSGELFF.

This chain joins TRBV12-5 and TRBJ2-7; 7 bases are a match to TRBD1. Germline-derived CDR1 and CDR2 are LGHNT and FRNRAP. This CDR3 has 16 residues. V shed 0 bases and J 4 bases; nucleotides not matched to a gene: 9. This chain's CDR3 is CASGLVLGDSVYEQYF. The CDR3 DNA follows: TGTGCTAGTGGTTTGGTACTGGGGGACAGTGTTTACGAGCAGTACTTC.

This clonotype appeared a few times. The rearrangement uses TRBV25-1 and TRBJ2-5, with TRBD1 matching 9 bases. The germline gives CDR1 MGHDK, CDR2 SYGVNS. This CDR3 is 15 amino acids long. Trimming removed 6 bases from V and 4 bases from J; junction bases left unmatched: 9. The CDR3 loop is CASSVLQGARETQYF. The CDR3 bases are TGTGCCAGCAGCGTCCTACAGGGGGCGAGAGAGACCCAGTACTTC.

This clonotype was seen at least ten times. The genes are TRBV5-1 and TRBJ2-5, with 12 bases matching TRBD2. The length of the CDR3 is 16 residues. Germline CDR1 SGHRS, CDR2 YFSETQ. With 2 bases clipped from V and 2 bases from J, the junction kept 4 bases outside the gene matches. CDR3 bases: TGCGCCAGCAGCTTCACTAGCGGGGGGCGACAAGAGACCCAGTACTTC. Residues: CASSFTSGGRQETQYF.

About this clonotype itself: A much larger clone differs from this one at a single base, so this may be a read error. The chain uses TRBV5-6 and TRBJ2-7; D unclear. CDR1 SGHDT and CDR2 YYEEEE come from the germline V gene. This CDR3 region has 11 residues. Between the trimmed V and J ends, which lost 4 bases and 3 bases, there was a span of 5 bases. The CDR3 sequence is CASSRYYEQYF. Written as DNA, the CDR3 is TGTGCCAGCAGCCGGTACTACGAGCAGTACTTC.

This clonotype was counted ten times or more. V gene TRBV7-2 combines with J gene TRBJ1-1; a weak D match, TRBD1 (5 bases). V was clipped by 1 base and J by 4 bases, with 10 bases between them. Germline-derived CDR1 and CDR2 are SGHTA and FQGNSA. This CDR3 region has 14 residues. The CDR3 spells CASSLGGPATEAFF. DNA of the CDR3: TGTGCCAGCAGCTTAGGGGGACCTGCCACTGAAGCTTTCTTT. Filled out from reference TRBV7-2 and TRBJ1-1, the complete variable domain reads GAGVSQSPSNKVTEKGKDVELRCDPISGHTALYWYRQSLGQGLEFLIYFQGNSAPDKSGLPSDRFSAERTGGSVSTLTIQRTQQEDSAVYLCASSLGGPATEAFFGQGTRLTVV.

This CDR3 is CASSLDTSGSSYNEQFF. Here the CDR3 DNA reads TGTGCCAGCAGCTTGGATACTAGCGGGAGCTCCTACAATGAGCAGTTCTTC. This sequence joins TRBV5-6 and TRBJ2-1; TRBD2 matches at 11 bases. The CDR3 is made up of 17 amino acids. The germline V gene has CDR1 SGHDT and CDR2 YYEEEE. V lost 0 bases, J lost 0 bases, and 2 bases stayed unmatched.

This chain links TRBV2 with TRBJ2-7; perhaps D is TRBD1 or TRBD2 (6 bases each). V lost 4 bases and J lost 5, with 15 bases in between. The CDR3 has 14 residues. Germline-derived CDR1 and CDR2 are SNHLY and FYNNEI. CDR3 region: CASSVQRRGDEQYF. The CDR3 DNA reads TGTGCCAGCAGTGTACAGCGGAGGGGGGACGAGCAGTACTTC.

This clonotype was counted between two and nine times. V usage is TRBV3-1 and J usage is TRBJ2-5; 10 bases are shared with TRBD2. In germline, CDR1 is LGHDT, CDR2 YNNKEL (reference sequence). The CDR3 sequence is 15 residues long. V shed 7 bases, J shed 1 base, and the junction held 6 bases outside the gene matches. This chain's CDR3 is CASTASGRSQETQYF. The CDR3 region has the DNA TGTGCCAGCACCGCTAGCGGGAGATCCCAAGAGACCCAGTACTTC.

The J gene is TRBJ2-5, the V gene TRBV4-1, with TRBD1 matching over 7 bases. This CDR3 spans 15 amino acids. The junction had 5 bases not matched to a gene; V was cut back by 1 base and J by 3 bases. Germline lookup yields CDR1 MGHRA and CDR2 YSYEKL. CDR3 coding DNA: TGCGCCAGCAGCCAAGTTCGACAGGGCAAAGAGACCCAGTACTTC. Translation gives CASSQVRQGKETQYF.

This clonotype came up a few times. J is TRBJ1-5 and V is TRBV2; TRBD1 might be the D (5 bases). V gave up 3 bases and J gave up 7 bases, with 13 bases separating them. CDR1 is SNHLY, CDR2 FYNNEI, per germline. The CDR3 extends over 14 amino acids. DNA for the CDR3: TGTGCCAGCAGTGAGATCAGGGTAGGCCAGCCCCAGCATTTT. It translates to CASSEIRVGQPQHF.

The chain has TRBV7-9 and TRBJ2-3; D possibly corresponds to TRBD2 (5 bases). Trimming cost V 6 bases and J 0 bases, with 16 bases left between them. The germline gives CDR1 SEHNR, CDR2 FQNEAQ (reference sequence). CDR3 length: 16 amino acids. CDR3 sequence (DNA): TGTGCCAGCAGGCCGCGGGTCCGTGCTAGCACAGATACGCAGTATTTT. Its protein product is CASRPRVRASTDTQYF.

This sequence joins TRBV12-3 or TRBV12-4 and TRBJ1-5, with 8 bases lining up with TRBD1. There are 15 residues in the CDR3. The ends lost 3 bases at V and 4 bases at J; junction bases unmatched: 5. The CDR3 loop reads CASSFRRQGNQPQHF. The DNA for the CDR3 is TGTGCCAGCAGTTTCAGGAGACAGGGGAATCAGCCCCAGCATTTT.